This is a list of T cell receptor beta chains from one sample in a study of response to subunit inactivated influenza vaccine. TCRdb passed the RT-PCR reads through MiXCR, listing each CDR3 protein once. Among approximately 530,000 distinct CDR3 sequences, approximately 7.1% were seen once, and the ten largest hold 10% to 15%. Specimen: PBMCs from blood, collected about 23 months after vaccination. The origin of the receptors is a man between 50 and 70 years old who received an inactivated influenza vaccine. Each CDR3 is given with its conserved first and last residue. The order of the fields is D gene, J gene, clone size, V gene, CDR3 DNA, CDR3 protein. A D gene is named only where the DNA matches it firmly. Where a row states a size, it is once, few, many or the class of an expanded clone; other rows omit it.

>.|TRBJ2-5|few|TRBV2
TGTGCCAGCAGTGTTGGTGTCCAAGAGACCCAGTACTTC
CASSVGVQETQYF
>.|TRBJ2-4|.|TRBV2
TGTGCCAGCAGTGAAACGTGGGGAGCCAAAAACATTCAGTACTTC
CASSETWGAKNIQYF
>.|TRBJ2-7|few|TRBV29-1
TGCAGCGTCCGGTGGACATCCGGCGAGCAGTACTTC
CSVRWTSGEQYF
>TRBD1|TRBJ1-1|many|TRBV6-2/TRBV6-3
TGTGCCAGCAGTTACTCGTCAGGGGGCCTGAACACTGAAGCTTTCTTT
CASSYSSGGLNTEAFF
>.|TRBJ1-5|few|TRBV12-3/TRBV12-4
TGTGCCAGCAGAAATGGACAGTTGTTCGAGCCCCAGCATTTT
CASRNGQLFEPQHF
>TRBD1|TRBJ1-2|.|TRBV20-1
TGCAGTGCTATCGACAGGGCGTCGAACTATGGCTACACCTTC
CSAIDRASNYGYTF
>.|TRBJ1-1|few|TRBV12-3/TRBV12-4
TGTGCCAGCAGCCCGGGTCAAGGTGGAGCTTTCTTT
CASSPGQGGAFF
>.|TRBJ2-7|.|TRBV6-1
TGTGCCAGCAGTGGGGAGAGCTCCTACGAGCAGTACTTC
CASSGESSYEQYF
>.|TRBJ1-3|.|TRBV29-1
TGCAGCGTTGATGACACCGTCTCTGGAAACACCATATATTTT
CSVDDTVSGNTIYF
>.|TRBJ1-2|few|TRBV5-1
TGCGCCAGCAGCATGGACGGAGTGGTAGGCTACACCTTC
CASSMDGVVGYTF
>.|TRBJ1-6|few|TRBV5-1
TGCGCCAGCAGCGAAACAGGGTTTTTGGATGCACCCCTCCACTTT
CASSETGFLDAPLHF
>.|TRBJ2-5|few|TRBV3-1
TGTGCCAGCAGCCAAGAGAAGAGCGGGTCTTTCCAAGAGACCCAGTACTTC
CASSQEKSGSFQETQYF
>.|TRBJ2-2|few|TRBV19
TGTGCCAGTAGGATTGGGCCGAACACCGGGGAGCTGTTTTTT
CASRIGPNTGELFF
>.|TRBJ1-1|few|TRBV11-1
TGTGCCAGCAGCTTAGCGTTGGGGGGCACTGAAGCTTTCTTT
CASSLALGGTEAFF
>.|TRBJ2-3|.|TRBV12-3/TRBV12-4
TGTGCCAGCAGTTGGGGGGGCAGAGCAGATACGCAGTATTTT
CASSWGGRADTQYF
>TRBD1|TRBJ1-2|.|TRBV20-1
TGCAGTGCCCGAGGGACAGGGAATAACTATGGCTACACCTTC
CSARGTGNNYGYTF
>TRBD1|TRBJ2-7|few|TRBV6-5
TGTGCCAGCAGTTACGATAACAGGGGATACGAGCAGTACTTC
CASSYDNRGYEQYF
>.|TRBJ1-6|few|TRBV10-2
TGCGCCAGCACCGACAAGGTCGCACCCCTCCACTTT
CASTDKVAPLHF
>.|TRBJ1-1|.|TRBV4-1
TGCGCCAGCAGCCAAGAAGGACAGTCCCGTAAAGCTTTCTTT
CASSQEGQSRKAFF
>.|TRBJ1-1|few|TRBV5-1
TGCGCCAGCAGCGCGGACGATAAAGCTTTCTTT
CASSADDKAFF
>.|TRBJ2-3|many|TRBV5-1
TGCGCCAGCAGCTTGGTTTCAGATACGCAGTATTTT
CASSLVSDTQYF
>.|TRBJ2-7|.|TRBV20-1
TGCAGTGCTAGGGACATTGCCTACGAGCAGTACTTC
CSARDIAYEQYF
>.|TRBJ2-1|few|TRBV11-2
TGTGCCAGCAGCCCGAGGAGGGGGCGATCCTACAATGAGCAGTTCTTC
CASSPRRGRSYNEQFF
>TRBD1|TRBJ1-2|.|TRBV4-1
TGCGCCAGCAGCCAACGCCTGTCGGACAGGGGGTATGGCTACACCTTC
CASSQRLSDRGYGYTF
>.|TRBJ1-1|few|TRBV4-2
TGTGCCAGCAGCCCCGGGTCCTTTCTGGGCACTGAAGCTTTCTTT
CASSPGSFLGTEAFF